This passage covers 27 T cell receptor beta chains from one sample sequenced in a study of beta chain features in type 1 diabetes. Reverse transcribing all isolated RNA meant expressed TCRB transcripts were sequenced. This table comes from immunoSEQ multiplex PCR, and its TCRdb copy is limited to in-frame clones, with some not included. The sample records under 400,000 clones, 14% being singletons. Sequencing was carried out using central memory CD4+ T cells from blood. The origin of the receptors is a young man in good health.

The chain couples TRBV10-3 to TRBJ1-4, with 7 bases fitting TRBD1. Looked up from germline, CDR1 is ENHRY and CDR2 is SYGVKD. The CDR3 has 14 residues. Trimming cost V 5 bases and J 4 bases; bases outside gene matches: 4. This chain's CDR3 is CAISRDSSNEKLFF. The CDR3 DNA is TGTGCCATCAGTCGGGACAGCAGTAATGAAAAACTGTTTTTT.

J is TRBJ1-2 and V is TRBV6-5; D gene unclear. Per germline, CDR1 MNHEY and CDR2 SVGAGI. The CDR3 has 12 residues. V lost 5 bases, J lost 6 bases, and 10 bases lay in between. DNA of the CDR3: TGTGCCAGCAGTGAAAAGGTCAATGGCTACACCTTC. Protein sequence: CASSEKVNGYTF.

This clone was counted at least ten times. V usage is TRBV27 and J usage is TRBJ1-4, with 7 nucleotides matching TRBD1. Trimming took 5 bases from V and 5 from J; bases not matched to a gene: 2. This CDR3 has 13 amino acids. Germline V CDR1 and CDR2: MNHEY, SMNVEV (reference sequence). CDR3 sequence: CASSAQGNEKLFF. In DNA form, the CDR3 reads TGTGCCAGCAGTGCACAGGGGAATGAAAAACTGTTTTTT.

This clone was seen only a few times. The chain carries TRBV5-8 and TRBJ1-2, with TRBD1 matching 8 bases. The V segment lost 4 bases and the J segment 4 bases; nucleotides outside the gene matches: 12. The CDR3 covers 16 residues. The germline V gene encodes CDR1 SGHTS and CDR2 YDEGEE. The CDR3 sequence is CASSRTGSGTSYGYTF. The CDR3 nucleotides read TGTGCCAGCAGCAGGACAGGGAGTGGGACTAGCTATGGCTACACCTTC.

The chain joins TRBV7-2 to TRBJ1-6, with a tentative D call TRBD1 (5 bases). Germline loops: CDR1 SGHTA, CDR2 FQGNSA. The ends were cut back, 2 bases at V and 10 bases at J, with 21 bases in the middle. The CDR3 totals 17 residues. The CDR3 loop is CASSLRGLGGVRSPLHF. In DNA form, the CDR3 reads TGTGCCAGCAGCTTAAGGGGCTTGGGGGGTGTGCGCTCACCCCTCCACTTT.

In this sample, this clone turned up many times. The chain links TRBV28 to TRBJ2-1, with TRBD2 as a possible D gene (5 bases). Between the trimmed V and J ends, which lost 5 bases and 5 bases, there was a span of 10 bases. Germline V gene sequence: CDR1 MDHEN, CDR2 SYDVKM. This CDR3 is built from 13 residues. Here the CDR3 reads CASSPGENNEQFF. For the CDR3, the DNA is TGTGCCAGCAGTCCTGGGGAGAACAATGAGCAGTTCTTC.

In its sample, this clone was seen a few times. This chain connects TRBV6-5 to TRBJ2-2; D is undetermined. The CDR3 runs to 13 residues. V was pared by 2 bases and J by 7 bases, with 8 bases between. The germline V gene has CDR1 MNHEY and CDR2 SVGAGI. The CDR3, as DNA: TGTGCCAGCAGTTACAGGCTTGACGGGGAGCTGTTTTTT. It translates to CASSYRLDGELFF.

A few counts support this clone. J is TRBJ2-1 and V is TRBV29-1; TRBD1 might be the D (6 bases). This CDR3 comprises 13 residues. Germline V gives CDR1 SQVTM, CDR2 ANQGSEA. Trimming removed 7 bases at V and 7 bases at J, with 17 bases between. Written as DNA, the CDR3 is TGCAGCGCTTTCGACAGGTATCTAAATGAGCAGTTCTTC. Its translation is CSAFDRYLNEQFF.

The rearrangement uses TRBV4-2 and TRBJ1-3, with D tentatively TRBD1 (6 bases). Germline V gene sequence: CDR1 LGHNA, CDR2 YNFKEQ. V shed 5 bases and J shed 0 bases, with 11 bases lying between them. This CDR3 is built from 15 residues. CDR3 in amino acids: CASSGDTVSGNTIYF. The CDR3, as DNA: TGTGCCAGCAGCGGGGACACCGTCTCTGGAAACACCATATATTTT.

The rearrangement links TRBV6-6 to TRBJ1-1, with D perhaps TRBD1 (6 bases). CDR1 and CDR2 from the germline V gene are MNHNY and SVGAGI (reference sequence). The CDR3 is 15 amino acids. V was trimmed by 0 bases and J by 2 bases, leaving 10 bases between them. CDR3 bases: TGTGCCAGCAGTTACTCTAATGGGGGCAACACTGAAGCTTTCTTT. This codes for CASSYSNGGNTEAFF.

In its sample, this clone was seen many times. This chain connects TRBV27 to TRBJ2-1; unclear D gene. The germline V and J ends were trimmed by 5 bases and 0 bases, with 11 bases remaining between them. Germline V gene sequence: CDR1 MNHEY, CDR2 SMNVEV (reference sequence). The CDR3 is made up of 15 amino acids. The CDR3 DNA is TGTGCCAGCAGTCTCCTCTTGAGCTCCTACAATGAGCAGTTCTTC. Protein sequence: CASSLLLSSYNEQFF.

The chain joins TRBV27 to TRBJ2-3; 9 bases line up with TRBD1. There are 16 residues in the CDR3. The V gene end was trimmed by 2 bases and the J gene end by 6 bases; junction bases not matched to a gene: 9. From germline, CDR1 is MNHEY and CDR2 SMNVEV (reference sequence). The CDR3 bases are TGTGCCAGCAGTTTAACCCGGACAGGGGTTTTCGATACGCAGTATTTT. This gives the protein CASSLTRTGVFDTQYF.

This clone was detected a few times. V and J are TRBV29-1 and TRBJ2-3; TRBD1 agrees at 11 bases. V shed 4 bases, J shed 4 bases, and the junction held 4 bases outside the gene matches. Germline V CDR1 and CDR2: SQVTM, ANQGSEA. The CDR3 is made up of 14 amino acids. The CDR3 sequence is CSVVGDRGADTQYF. The CDR3 bases are TGCAGCGTTGTTGGGGACAGGGGGGCAGATACGCAGTATTTT.

About this clone itself: The junction and the germline gene differ at one end; a read error may be behind it. The CDR3 DNA follows: TGTGCCATCACGGCGGCCCCCACGGACAATGAGCAGTTCTTC. This codes for CAITAAPTDNEQFF. The J gene is TRBJ2-1, the V gene TRBV10-2; no definite D call. The CDR3 length is 14 residues. The germline gives CDR1 WSHSY, CDR2 SAAADI.

V gene TRBV7-9 combines with J gene TRBJ2-1; 10 positions agree with TRBD1. CDR1 SEHNR and CDR2 FQNEAQ come from the germline V gene (reference sequence). This CDR3 is 15 amino acids long. J gave up 7 bases and V 4 bases, and 7 bases lay outside the gene matches. CDR3: CASSSRDRGLNEQFF. The CDR3, as DNA: TGTGCCAGCAGCTCTCGGGACAGGGGCCTGAATGAGCAGTTCTTC. Supplemented by reference TRBV7-9 and TRBJ2-1, the full variable domain reads DTGVSQNPRHKITKRGQNVTFRCDPISEHNRLYWYRQTLGQGPEFLTYFQNEAQLEKSRLLSDRFSAERPKGSFSTLEIQRTEQGDSAMYLCASSSRDRGLNEQFFGPGTRLTVL.

The V call is TRBV4-2, the J call TRBJ2-3, with D possibly matching TRBD1 (6 bases). CDR3 length equals 14 residues. V lost 7 bases and J lost 1, with 12 bases in between. Per the germline V gene, CDR1 is LGHNA and CDR2 is YNFKEQ. The CDR3, as DNA: TGTGCCAGCACCCGAGGGGGACGCACAGATACGCAGTATTTT. Translating gives CASTRGGRTDTQYF.

This sequence joins TRBV29-1 and TRBJ1-1; no clear D. This CDR3 is 13 amino acids long. V lost 6 bases, J lost 2 bases, and 13 bases lay in between. Per germline, CDR1 SQVTM and CDR2 ANQGSEA. As DNA, the CDR3 is TGCAGCGTGACGGGGAACCCCAACACTGAAGCTTTCTTT. It yields the protein CSVTGNPNTEAFF. The full variable domain, its missing parts supplied by reference TRBV29-1 and TRBJ1-1, is SAVISQKPSRDICQRGTSLTIQCQVDSQVTMMFWYRQQPGQSLTLIATANQGSEATYESGFVIDKFPISRPNLTFSTLTVSNMSPEDSSIYLCSVTGNPNTEAFFGQGTRLTVV.

This clone was observed a few times. The genes are TRBV6-6 and TRBJ2-3; the D gene is possibly TRBD1 (5 bases). The germline gives CDR1 MNHNY, CDR2 SVGAGI (reference sequence). The CDR3 runs 15 residues. V lost 6 bases and J lost 4, with 17 bases in between. The CDR3 DNA is TGTGCCAGCAGAAAATGGGGCCCTGGCTCAGATACGCAGTATTTT. Its protein product is CASRKWGPGSDTQYF.

This clone was counted a few times. The chain is built from TRBV7-7 and TRBJ2-3; unclear D gene. The CDR3 length is 17 residues. The germline V gene has CDR1 SSHAT and CDR2 FNYEAQ (reference sequence). V gave up 5 bases and J gave up 0 bases, with 18 bases separating them. The chain's CDR3 is CASSRELRTESTDTQYF. The CDR3 DNA reads as TGTGCCAGCAGCCGAGAATTACGGACCGAGAGCACAGATACGCAGTATTTT.

This clone was seen more than once but under ten times. The chain joins TRBV6-1 to TRBJ2-4; 10 bases match TRBD2. The CDR3 has 15 amino acids. The junction had 10 bases not matched to a gene; V was cut back by 8 bases and J by 6 bases. Germline CDR1 is MNHNS and CDR2 is SASEGT. CDR3 in DNA: TGTGCCAGCTGTCCTAGCGGGGGCAGCAGAAACATTCAGTACTTC. Translated: CASCPSGGSRNIQYF.

This clone was seen only a few times. The J gene is TRBJ1-2, the V gene TRBV6-6; possible D gene TRBD1, 5 bases. Trimming took off 6 bases at V and 8 bases at J, with 13 bases between the two ends. CDR1 is MNHNY, CDR2 SVGAGI, per germline (reference sequence). The CDR3 extends over 12 amino acids. The CDR3 sequence is CASRLRQFGYTF. The CDR3 DNA is TGTGCCAGCAGATTGAGACAGTTCGGCTACACCTTC.

This clone came up a few times. The chain uses TRBV18 and TRBJ1-3, with D possibly being TRBD1 (5 bases). This CDR3 is built from 16 residues. The germline V gene has CDR1 KGHSH and CDR2 LQKENI. Trimming pared 3 bases from V and 0 bases from J, leaving 12 bases between. The CDR3 spells CASSPLQVPSGNTIYF. In DNA, the CDR3 is TGTGCCAGCTCACCCCTACAGGTCCCCTCTGGAAACACCATATATTTT.

Only a few counts were recorded for this clone. CDR3 sequence: CASSIQRGSTDTQYF. CDR3 bases: TGTGCCAGTAGTATACAGCGGGGGAGCACAGATACGCAGTATTTT. This chain uses TRBV19 with TRBJ2-3, with TRBD2 matching 8 bases. V was clipped by 2 bases and J by 0 bases; unmatched bases: 1. CDR1 and CDR2 (germline): LNHDA, SQIVND (reference sequence). The CDR3 has 15 amino acids.

In its sample, this clone was seen a few times. The V and J genes are TRBV7-2 and TRBJ2-5; D remains ambiguous. This CDR3 spans 11 amino acids. Germline values: CDR1 SGHTA, CDR2 FQGNSA. V shed 5 bases and J shed 6 bases, with 7 bases lying between them. The CDR3 DNA reads as TGTGCCAGCAGCCCAGCGCAGACCCAGTACTTC. This codes for CASSPAQTQYF.

This clone was seen once. The J gene is TRBJ2-1, the V gene TRBV19, with a weak D call TRBD1 (5 bases). V was clipped by 5 bases and J by 7 bases, with 12 bases between them. The CDR3 loop spans 13 amino acids. From germline, CDR1 is LNHDA and CDR2 SQIVND (reference sequence). The CDR3 region is CASSRRQLNEQFF. The CDR3 DNA sequence: TGTGCCAGTAGTCGCCGACAGCTAAATGAGCAGTTCTTC.

This clone was seen a few times. Other DNA sequences in the sample encode the same CDR3. The chain has TRBV7-8 and TRBJ2-5, with 7 bases lining up with TRBD1. The CDR3 consists of 15 residues. Germline values: CDR1 SGHVS, CDR2 FQNEAQ. V gave up 3 bases and J gave up 5 bases; unmatched junction bases: 9. The CDR3 nucleotides read TGTGCCAGCAGCTTGCGACAGGGAAGAGGGGAGACCCAGTACTTC. Its protein is CASSLRQGRGETQYF.

J is TRBJ2-5 and V is TRBV27; TRBD1 matches 7 bases. Germline-derived CDR1 and CDR2 are MNHEY and SMNVEV (reference sequence). CDR3 length equals 16 residues. Unmatched junction bases numbered 14, after V lost 5 bases and J lost 5 bases. CDR3 residues: CASSTTWTGMGETQYF. The CDR3 bases are TGTGCCAGCAGTACTACATGGACAGGAATGGGGGAGACCCAGTACTTC.